The clone carrying this TCR beta chain showed up many times. Its antigen is currently unknown. Trimming removed 4 bases at V and 2 bases at J, with 12 bases between. CDR1 is SGHTA and CDR2 is FQGNSA in the germline V gene. The CDR3 is made up of 14 amino acids. This record belongs to a study of Graves' ophthalmopathy and Graves' hyperthyroidism. Study information: Upon initial diagnosis and before any treatment, peripheral blood was collected. Whole-study results and caveats: Distinction of ophthalmopathy from stable hyperthyroidism by a 13-signature model reached 85% to 90% sensitivity and 81.08% specificity. Blood also held most thyroid clonotypes expanded above 0.001 frequency.

The authors amplified TCR beta CDR3 regions, and they did so from RNA transcripts for repertoire sequencing. Investigators did first-round RT-PCR with HTBI primers, then second-round multiplex PCR. MiXCR was run by TCRdb on the multiplex PCR reads, yielding one entry per CDR3 protein. In the table there are 200,000 to 250,000 distinct CDR3 sequences, roughly 21% of which are singletons. The chain couples TRBV7-2 to TRBJ2-7, with D maybe TRBD1 (5 bases). The TCR sequence derives from a woman between 45 and 60 years old with Graves' ophthalmopathy. Sample: peripheral blood. CDR3 in DNA: TGTGCCAGCAGCTCGCTGGGGCAGGCCTACGAGCAGTACTTC. Translating it yields CASSSLGQAYEQYF.